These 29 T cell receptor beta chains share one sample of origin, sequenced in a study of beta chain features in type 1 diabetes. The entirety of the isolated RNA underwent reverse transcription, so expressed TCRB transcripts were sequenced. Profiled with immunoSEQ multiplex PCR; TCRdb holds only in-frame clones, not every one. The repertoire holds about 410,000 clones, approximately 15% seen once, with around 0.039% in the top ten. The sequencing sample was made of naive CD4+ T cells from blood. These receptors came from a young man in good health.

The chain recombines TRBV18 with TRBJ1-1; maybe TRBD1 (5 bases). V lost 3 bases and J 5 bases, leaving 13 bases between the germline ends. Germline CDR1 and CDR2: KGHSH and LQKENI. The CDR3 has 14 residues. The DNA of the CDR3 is TGTGCCAGCTCACCCCAGGGTGTTGAGACTGAAGCTTTCTTT. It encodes CASSPQGVETEAFF.

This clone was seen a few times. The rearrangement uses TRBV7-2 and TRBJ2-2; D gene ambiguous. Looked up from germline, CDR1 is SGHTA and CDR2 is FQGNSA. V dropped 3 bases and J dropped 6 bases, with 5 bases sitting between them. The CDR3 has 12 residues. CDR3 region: CASSFVAGELFF. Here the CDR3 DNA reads TGTGCCAGCAGCTTTGTGGCCGGGGAGCTGTTTTTT.

DNA for the CDR3: TGTGCCTGGAGTGTTACAGGGTCCTCTGGGGCCAACGTCCTGACTTTC. It specifies CAWSVTGSSGANVLTF. The chain links TRBV30 to TRBJ2-6, with D possibly matching TRBD1 (6 bases). Germline V CDR1 and CDR2: GTSNPN, SVGIG (reference sequence). The CDR3 has 16 amino acids. Trimming took off 0 bases at V and 0 bases at J, with 9 bases between the two ends.

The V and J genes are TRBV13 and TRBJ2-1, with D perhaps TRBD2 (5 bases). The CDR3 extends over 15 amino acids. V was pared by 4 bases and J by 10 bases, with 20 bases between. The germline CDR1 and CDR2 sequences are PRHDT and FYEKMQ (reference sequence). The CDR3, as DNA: TGTGCCAGCAGCTCCCTGAGCGGTCGTAGGATGGAGCAGTTCTTC. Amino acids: CASSSLSGRRMEQFF.

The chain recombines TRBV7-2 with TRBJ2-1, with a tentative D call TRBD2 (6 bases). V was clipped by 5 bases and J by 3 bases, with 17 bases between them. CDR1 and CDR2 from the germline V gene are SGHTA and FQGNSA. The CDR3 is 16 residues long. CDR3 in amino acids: CASSLTGVPSYNEQFF. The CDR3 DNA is TGTGCCAGCAGCCTGACGGGGGTTCCCAGCTACAATGAGCAGTTCTTC.

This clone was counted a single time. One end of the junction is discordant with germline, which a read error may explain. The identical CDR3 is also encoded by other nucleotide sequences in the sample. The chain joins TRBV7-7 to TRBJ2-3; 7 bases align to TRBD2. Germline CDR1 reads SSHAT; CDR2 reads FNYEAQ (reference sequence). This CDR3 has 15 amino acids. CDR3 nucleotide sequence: TGTGCTAGCACCTTGCTCCCTAGCGGCACAGATACACAGTATTTT. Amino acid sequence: CASTLLPSGTDTQYF.

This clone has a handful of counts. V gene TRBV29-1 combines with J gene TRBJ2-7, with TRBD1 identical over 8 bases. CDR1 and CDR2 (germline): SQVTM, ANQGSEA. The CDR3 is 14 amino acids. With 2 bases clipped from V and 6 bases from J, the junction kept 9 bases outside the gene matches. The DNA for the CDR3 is TGCAGCGTTGAACCCGGACAGGGAATTTTCGAGCAGTACGTC. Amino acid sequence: CSVEPGQGIFEQYV.

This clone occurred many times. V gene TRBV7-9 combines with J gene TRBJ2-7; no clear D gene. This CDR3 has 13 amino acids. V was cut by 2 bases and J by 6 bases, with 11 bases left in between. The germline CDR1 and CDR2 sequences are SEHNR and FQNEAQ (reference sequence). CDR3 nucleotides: TGTGCCAGCAGCTTAACGACTGTTTCCGAGCAGTACGTC. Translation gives CASSLTTVSEQYV.

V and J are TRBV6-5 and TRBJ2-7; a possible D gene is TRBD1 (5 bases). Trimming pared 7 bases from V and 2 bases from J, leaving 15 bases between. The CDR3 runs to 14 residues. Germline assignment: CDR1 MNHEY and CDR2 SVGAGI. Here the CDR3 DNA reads TGTGCCAGCAATGGGGCGAAGGCTCCCTACGAGCAGTACTTC. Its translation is CASNGAKAPYEQYF.

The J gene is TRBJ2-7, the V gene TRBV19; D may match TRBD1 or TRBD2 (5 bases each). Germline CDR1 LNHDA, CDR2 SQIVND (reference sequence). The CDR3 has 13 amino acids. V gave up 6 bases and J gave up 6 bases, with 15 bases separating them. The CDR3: CASRAGAGGEQYV. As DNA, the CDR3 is TGTGCCAGTAGGGCCGGAGCTGGGGGCGAGCAGTACGTC.

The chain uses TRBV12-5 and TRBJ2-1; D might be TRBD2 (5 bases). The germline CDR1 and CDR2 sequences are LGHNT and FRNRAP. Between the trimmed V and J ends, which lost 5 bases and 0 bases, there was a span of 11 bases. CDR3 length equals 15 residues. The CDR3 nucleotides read TGTGCTAGTGGTAAGCCTGGGAGCTCCTACAATGAGCAGTTCTTC. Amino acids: CASGKPGSSYNEQFF. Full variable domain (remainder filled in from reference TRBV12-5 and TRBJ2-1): DARVTQTPRHKVTEMGQEVTMRCQPILGHNTVFWYRQTMMQGLELLAYFRNRAPLDDSGMPKDRFSAEMPDATLATLKIQPSEPRDSAVYFCASGKPGSSYNEQFFGPGTRLTVL.

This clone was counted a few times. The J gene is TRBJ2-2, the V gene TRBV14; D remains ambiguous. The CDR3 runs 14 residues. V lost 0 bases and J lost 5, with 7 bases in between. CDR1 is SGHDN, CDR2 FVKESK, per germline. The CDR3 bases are TGTGCCAGCAGCCAAGATTTCGGGACCGGGGAGCTGTTTTTT. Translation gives CASSQDFGTGELFF.

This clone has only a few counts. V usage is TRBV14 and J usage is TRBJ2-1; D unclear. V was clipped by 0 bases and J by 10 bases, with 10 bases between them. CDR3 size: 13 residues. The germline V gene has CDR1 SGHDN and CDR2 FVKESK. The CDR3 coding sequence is TGTGCCAGCAGCCAAGATCTCCCTGGGGAGCAGTTCTTC. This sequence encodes CASSQDLPGEQFF.

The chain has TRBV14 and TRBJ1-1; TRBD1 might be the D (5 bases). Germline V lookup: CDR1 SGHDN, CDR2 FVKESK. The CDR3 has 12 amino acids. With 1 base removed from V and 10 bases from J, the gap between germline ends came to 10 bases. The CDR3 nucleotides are TGTGCCAGCAGCCAAGGTGGCAGGGCAGCTTTCTTT. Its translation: CASSQGGRAAFF.

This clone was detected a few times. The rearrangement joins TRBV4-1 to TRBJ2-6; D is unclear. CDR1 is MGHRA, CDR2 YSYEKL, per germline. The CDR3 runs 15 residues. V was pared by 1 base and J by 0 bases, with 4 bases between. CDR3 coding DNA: TGCGCCAGCAGCCAAGCGGGCTCTGGGGCCAACGTCCTGACTTTC. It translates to CASSQAGSGANVLTF.

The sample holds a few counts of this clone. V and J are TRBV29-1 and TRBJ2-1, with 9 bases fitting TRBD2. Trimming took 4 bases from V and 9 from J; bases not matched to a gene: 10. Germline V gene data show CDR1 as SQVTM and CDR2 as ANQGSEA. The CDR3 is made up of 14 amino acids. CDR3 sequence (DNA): TGCAGCGTTGCGGTCGGCGGGGGGGATTTTGAGCAGTTCTTC. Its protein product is CSVAVGGGDFEQFF.

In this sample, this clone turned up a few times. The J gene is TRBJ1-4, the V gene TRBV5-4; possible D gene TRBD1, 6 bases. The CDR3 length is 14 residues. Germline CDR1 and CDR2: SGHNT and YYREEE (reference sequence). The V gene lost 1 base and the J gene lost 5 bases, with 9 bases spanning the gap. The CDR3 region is CASSLTGRNEKLFF. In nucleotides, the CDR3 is TGTGCCAGCAGCTTGACAGGGCGCAATGAAAAACTGTTTTTT.

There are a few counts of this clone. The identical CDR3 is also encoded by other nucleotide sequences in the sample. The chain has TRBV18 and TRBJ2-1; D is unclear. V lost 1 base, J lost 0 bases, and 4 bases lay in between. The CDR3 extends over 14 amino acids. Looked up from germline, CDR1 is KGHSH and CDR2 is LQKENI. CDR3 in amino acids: CASSPRSSYNEQFF. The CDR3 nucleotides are TGTGCCAGCTCACCACGAAGCTCCTACAATGAGCAGTTCTTC.

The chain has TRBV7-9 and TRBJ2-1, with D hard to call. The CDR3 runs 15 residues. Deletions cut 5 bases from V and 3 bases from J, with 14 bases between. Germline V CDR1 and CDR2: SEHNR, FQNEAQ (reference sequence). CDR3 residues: CASSPLSSNYNEQFF. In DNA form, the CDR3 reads TGTGCCAGCAGCCCCCTTTCGTCGAACTACAATGAGCAGTTCTTC.

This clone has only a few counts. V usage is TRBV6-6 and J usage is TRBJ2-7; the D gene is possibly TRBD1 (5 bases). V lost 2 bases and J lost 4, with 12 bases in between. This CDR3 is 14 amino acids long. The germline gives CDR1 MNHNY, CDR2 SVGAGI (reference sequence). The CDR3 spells CASSYAGLSYEQYV. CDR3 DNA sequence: TGTGCCAGCAGTTACGCAGGGTTAAGTTACGAGCAGTACGTC.

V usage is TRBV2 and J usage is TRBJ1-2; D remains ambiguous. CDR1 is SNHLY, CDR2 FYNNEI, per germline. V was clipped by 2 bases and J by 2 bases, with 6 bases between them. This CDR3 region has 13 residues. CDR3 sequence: CASSEQLNYGYTF. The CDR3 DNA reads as TGTGCCAGCAGTGAACAGTTGAACTATGGCTACACCTTC. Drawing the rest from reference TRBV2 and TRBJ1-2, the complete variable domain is EPEVTQTPSHQVTQMGQEVILRCVPISNHLYFYWYRQILGQKVEFLVSFYNNEISEKSEIFDDQFSVERPDGSNFTLKIRSTKLEDSAMYFCASSEQLNYGYTFGSGTRLTVV.

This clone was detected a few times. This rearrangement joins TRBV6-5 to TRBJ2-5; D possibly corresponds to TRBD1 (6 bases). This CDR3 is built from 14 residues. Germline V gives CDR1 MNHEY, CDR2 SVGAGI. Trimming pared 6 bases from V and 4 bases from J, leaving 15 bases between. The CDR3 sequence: CASRTDRKRETQYF. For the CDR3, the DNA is TGTGCCAGCAGAACCGACAGGAAGAGAGAGACCCAGTACTTC.

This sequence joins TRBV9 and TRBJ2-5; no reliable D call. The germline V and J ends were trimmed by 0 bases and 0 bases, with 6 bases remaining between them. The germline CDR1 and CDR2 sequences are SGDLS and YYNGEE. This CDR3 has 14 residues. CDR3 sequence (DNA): TGTGCCAGCAGCGTAGCTCCTAACCAAGAGACCCAGTACTTC. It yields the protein CASSVAPNQETQYF.

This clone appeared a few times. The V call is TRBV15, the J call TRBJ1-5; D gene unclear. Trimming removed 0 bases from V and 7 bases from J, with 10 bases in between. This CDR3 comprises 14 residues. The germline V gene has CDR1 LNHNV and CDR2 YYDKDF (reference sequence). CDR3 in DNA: TGTGCCACCAGCAGAGACCTGGAAGGACAGCCCCAGCATTTT. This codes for CATSRDLEGQPQHF.

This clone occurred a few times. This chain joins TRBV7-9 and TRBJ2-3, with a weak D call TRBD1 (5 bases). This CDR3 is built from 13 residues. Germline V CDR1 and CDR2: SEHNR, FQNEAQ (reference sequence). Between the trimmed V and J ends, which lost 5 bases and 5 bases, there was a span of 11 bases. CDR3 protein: CASSPLTGDTQYF. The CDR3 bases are TGTGCCAGCAGCCCCCTCACAGGAGATACGCAGTATTTT.

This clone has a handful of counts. As DNA, the CDR3 is TGTGCCAGCAGTTACACGGGACAGGGTCATGGCTACACCTTC. This encodes CASSYTGQGHGYTF. This rearrangement joins TRBV6-5 to TRBJ1-2, with 9 bases identical to TRBD1. The trim removed 2 bases at V and 6 bases at J, leaving 4 bases unmatched. CDR3 size: 14 residues. In germline, CDR1 is MNHEY, CDR2 SVGAGI.

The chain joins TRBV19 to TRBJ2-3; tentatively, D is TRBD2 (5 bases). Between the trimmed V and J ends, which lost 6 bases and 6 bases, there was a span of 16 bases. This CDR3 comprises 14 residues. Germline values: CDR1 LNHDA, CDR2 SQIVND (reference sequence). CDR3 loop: CASRGLGISDTQYF. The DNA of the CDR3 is TGTGCCAGTAGGGGTCTCGGGATTTCCGATACGCAGTATTTT.

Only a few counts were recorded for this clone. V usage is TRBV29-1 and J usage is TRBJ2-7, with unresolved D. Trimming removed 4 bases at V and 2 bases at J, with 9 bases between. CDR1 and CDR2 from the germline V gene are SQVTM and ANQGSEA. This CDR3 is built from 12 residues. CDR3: CSVVQPPYEQYV. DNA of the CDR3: TGCAGCGTTGTTCAGCCCCCCTACGAGCAGTACGTC.

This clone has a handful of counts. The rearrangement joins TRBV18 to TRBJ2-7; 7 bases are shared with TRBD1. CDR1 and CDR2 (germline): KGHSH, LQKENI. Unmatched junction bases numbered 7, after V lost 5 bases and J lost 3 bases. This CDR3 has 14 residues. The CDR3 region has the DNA TGTGCCAGCTCAACACTCCGGGACAGCTACGAGCAGTACGTC. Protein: CASSTLRDSYEQYV.